Each of the 15 T cell receptor beta chains below was sequenced from the same sample in a study of graft-versus-host responses after intestinal transplantation. For these TCRs, the target antigens are not known. The assay was immunoSEQ multiplex PCR, and TCRdb's table has in-frame clones only and misses some. Altogether over 75,000 clones are present, around 90% being singletons, with the ten largest covering approximately 0.069%. Here the sequenced sample was unstimulated CD8+ T cells sorted from spleen or lymph node cells, taken before transplant. These TCRs come from a human donor who was the organ donor for an intestinal transplant.

The gene calls are TRBV7-6 and TRBJ2-5, with D perhaps TRBD1 (6 bases). The CDR3 consists of 17 residues. V dropped 2 bases and J dropped 0 bases, with 16 bases sitting between them. Germline CDR1 is SGHVS and CDR2 is FNYEAQ. For the CDR3, the DNA is TGTGCCAGCAGCTTACCACGCAGGACAGCGTACCAAGAGACCCAGTACTTC. Its translation is CASSLPRRTAYQETQYF.

This clone was detected only a few times. This chain joins TRBV27 and TRBJ1-1; 7 nucleotides agree with TRBD1. The V and J ends lost 6 bases and 8 bases, in that order; junction bases with no gene match: 3. CDR3 length: 11 amino acids. Germline V CDR1 and CDR2: MNHEY, SMNVEV (reference sequence). The CDR3 DNA reads TGTGCCAGCAGGCTGGGACAGGAAGCTTTCTTT. Amino acid sequence: CASRLGQEAFF.

The chain has TRBV7-9 and TRBJ2-5, with TRBD2 matching 7 bases. This CDR3 has 14 residues. The junction had 1 base not matched to a gene; V was cut back by 0 bases and J by 3 bases. Per germline, CDR1 SEHNR and CDR2 FQNEAQ (reference sequence). CDR3 coding DNA: TGTGCCAGCAGCTTAGCAGCGGGAAAAGAGACCCAGTACTTC. This sequence encodes CASSLAAGKETQYF.

In its sample, this clone was seen once. The chain has TRBV7-9 and TRBJ2-7; D may be TRBD1 (5 bases). Germline V gene data show CDR1 as SEHNR and CDR2 as FQNEAQ (reference sequence). There are 14 residues in the CDR3. Trimming left V 5 bases short and J 0 bases short, with 11 bases between. The CDR3 bases are TGTGCCAGCAGCGTAGGGGCAGGCTCCTACGAGCAGTACTTC. It specifies CASSVGAGSYEQYF. Using reference TRBV7-9 and TRBJ2-7 for the parts outside the CDR3, the full variable domain is DTGVSQNPRHKITKRGQNVTFRCDPISEHNRLYWYRQTLGQGPEFLTYFQNEAQLEKSRLLSDRFSAERPKGSFSTLEIQRTEQGDSAMYLCASSVGAGSYEQYFGPGTRLTVT.

The rearrangement joins TRBV9 to TRBJ2-5; 13 bases fit TRBD2. Per the germline V gene, CDR1 is SGDLS and CDR2 is YYNGEE. The trim removed 4 bases at V and 5 bases at J, leaving 14 bases unmatched. The CDR3 has 18 amino acids. CDR3 nucleotide sequence: TGTGCCAGCAGCCTGACTAGCGGGAGGCCCCAGCGGGCGGAGACCCAGTACTTC. The encoded protein is CASSLTSGRPQRAETQYF.

V and J are TRBV2 and TRBJ2-7, with TRBD2 matching 12 bases. V shed 4 bases, J shed 1 base, and the junction held 2 bases outside the gene matches. CDR1 is SNHLY, CDR2 FYNNEI, per germline. This CDR3 is 15 amino acids long. DNA of the CDR3: TGTGCCAGCAGTGGAGGACTAGCGGGATCCTACGAGCAGTACTTC. This gives the protein CASSGGLAGSYEQYF.

The rearrangement links TRBV12-5 to TRBJ1-2, with D possibly being TRBD1 (6 bases). This CDR3 contains 13 residues. CDR1 is LGHNT and CDR2 is FRNRAP in the germline V gene. With 2 bases removed from V and 5 bases from J, the gap between germline ends came to 9 bases. The DNA for the CDR3 is TGTGCTAGTGGTTTGCAGGGGATTTATGGCTACACCTTC. Translated, it gives CASGLQGIYGYTF.

This clone occurred once. The V call is TRBV9, the J call TRBJ2-3, with 7 positions matching TRBD2. CDR1 SGDLS and CDR2 YYNGEE come from the germline V gene. The CDR3 contains 15 residues. Trimming cost V 2 bases and J 2 bases; bases outside gene matches: 5. The CDR3 DNA sequence: TGTGCCAGCAGCGTTAGCGGGCTAGCCACAGATACGCAGTATTTT. Amino acid sequence: CASSVSGLATDTQYF.

The V gene is TRBV4-1, the J gene TRBJ1-5, with D maybe TRBD1 (6 bases). CDR1 and CDR2 (germline): MGHRA, YSYEKL. The CDR3 is 15 amino acids. Deletions cut 3 bases from V and 7 bases from J, with 16 bases between. This chain's CDR3 is CASSQVTGGLQPQHF. The DNA of the CDR3 is TGCGCCAGCAGCCAGGTGACAGGTGGATTGCAGCCCCAGCATTTT.

The CDR3 spells CASSSPSAGADTQYF. CDR3 in DNA: TGTGCCAGCAGCTCCCCCTCCGCGGGAGCGGATACGCAGTATTTT. The J gene is TRBJ2-3, the V gene TRBV7-9; 7 bases match TRBD2. Losses at the gene ends were 4 bases for V and 6 bases for J; bases not matched to a gene: 10. From germline, CDR1 is SEHNR and CDR2 FQNEAQ (reference sequence). The CDR3 sequence is 15 residues long.

The gene calls are TRBV6-8 and TRBJ2-4, with 8 positions matching TRBD2. This CDR3 has 19 residues. Germline V gene data show CDR1 as MNHGY and CDR2 as SAAAGT. After removal of 6 bases from V and 3 bases from J, the junction contained 19 bases not matched to a gene. CDR3 DNA: TGTGCCAGCAGCCCTGGGGACCCACTATCGGGGGGGTTCAAAAACATTCAGTACTTC. Its protein is CASSPGDPLSGGFKNIQYF.

J is TRBJ1-2 and V is TRBV13; 7 bases fit TRBD1. From germline, CDR1 is PRHDT and CDR2 FYEKMQ (reference sequence). Trimming at V came to 3 bases and at J to 5 bases, leaving 21 bases not matched to a gene. There are 19 residues in the CDR3. The CDR3 loop is CASSLTEGGRAMGRYGYTF. The CDR3 DNA follows: TGTGCCAGCAGCTTGACAGAAGGGGGCAGGGCAATGGGGCGTTATGGCTACACCTTC.

The V call is TRBV5-1, the J call TRBJ2-3; 10 bases align to TRBD2. The junction had 3 bases not matched to a gene; V was cut back by 0 bases and J by 2 bases. This CDR3 spans 16 amino acids. Germline assignment: CDR1 SGHRS and CDR2 YFSETQ. CDR3 in amino acids: CASSLESGRATDTQYF. The CDR3 nucleotides are TGCGCCAGCAGCTTGGAGAGCGGGAGGGCCACAGATACGCAGTATTTT.

This clone was recorded only once. The V gene is TRBV2, the J gene TRBJ2-5; the match to TRBD1 covers 8 bases. The assigned J gene may be wrong: the sequence end matches TRBJ2-7 better. This CDR3 spans 16 amino acids. The germline gives CDR1 SNHLY, CDR2 FYNNEI. This CDR3 is CASSNPEDREAYEQYF. CDR3 DNA: TGTGCCAGCAGCAACCCCGAGGACAGGGAGGCCTACGAGCAGTACTTC.

The genes are TRBV2 and TRBJ2-3; D ambiguous. Germline values: CDR1 SNHLY, CDR2 FYNNEI. CDR3 size: 10 residues. Trimming left V 7 bases short and J 10 bases short, with 9 bases between. In DNA form, the CDR3 reads TGTGCCAGCATACTCCTAGCGCAGTATTTT. Translated: CASILLAQYF.